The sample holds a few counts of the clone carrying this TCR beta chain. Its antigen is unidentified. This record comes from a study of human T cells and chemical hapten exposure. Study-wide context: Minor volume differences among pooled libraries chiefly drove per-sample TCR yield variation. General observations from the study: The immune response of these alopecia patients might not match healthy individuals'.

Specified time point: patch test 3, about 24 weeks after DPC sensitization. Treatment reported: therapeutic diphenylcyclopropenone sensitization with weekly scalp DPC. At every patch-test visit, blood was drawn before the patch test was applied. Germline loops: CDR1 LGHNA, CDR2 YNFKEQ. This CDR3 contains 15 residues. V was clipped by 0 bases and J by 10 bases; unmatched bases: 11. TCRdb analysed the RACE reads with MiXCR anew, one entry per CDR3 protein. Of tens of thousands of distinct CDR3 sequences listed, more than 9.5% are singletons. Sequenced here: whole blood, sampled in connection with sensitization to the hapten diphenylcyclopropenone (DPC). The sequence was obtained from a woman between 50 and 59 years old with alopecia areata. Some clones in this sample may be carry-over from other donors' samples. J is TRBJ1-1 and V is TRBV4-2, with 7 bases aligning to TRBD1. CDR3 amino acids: CASSQEHREAGGAFF. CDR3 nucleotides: TGTGCCAGCAGCCAAGAACACCGTGAGGCAGGGGGAGCTTTCTTT.